The 29 T cell receptor beta chains below all came from one sample that was sequenced in a study of shared clonotypes between healthy human individuals. The protocol was immunoSEQ multiplex PCR, while the TCRdb copy is restricted to in-frame clones and leaves out a portion. The table has 1,400,000 or so clones, 97% to 99% seen once. The sample comprised naive CD4+ T cells sorted from blood. Subset described: CD45RA+ positively selected. The receptors originated from a man aged 25-40 years in good health.

V and J are TRBV7-2 and TRBJ1-5; D unresolved. Trimming took off 4 bases at V and 3 bases at J, with 7 bases between the two ends. This CDR3 region has 13 residues. Germline assignment: CDR1 SGHTA and CDR2 FQGNSA. The CDR3: CASSSTFNQPQHF. CDR3 bases: TGTGCCAGCAGCTCTACTTTCAATCAGCCCCAGCATTTT.

The CDR3 region has the DNA TGCGCCAGCAGCTTAAGCAGGACAGGGGGTATGGAGACCCAGTACTTC. Residues: CASSLSRTGGMETQYF. The gene calls are TRBV5-1 and TRBJ2-5; 10 bases map to TRBD1. Trimming took 2 bases from V and 5 from J; bases not matched to a gene: 9. CDR3 length: 16 amino acids. Germline V gene data show CDR1 as SGHRS and CDR2 as YFSETQ.

In the case of this clone: Different DNA sequences within this sample yield the same CDR3. This sequence joins TRBV5-4 and TRBJ2-5, with a possible D match to TRBD1 (5 bases). CDR1 is SGHNT and CDR2 is YYREEE in the germline V gene (reference sequence). V lost 0 bases and J 4 bases, leaving 7 bases between the germline ends. This CDR3 contains 13 residues. For the CDR3, the DNA is TGTGCCAGCAGCTTGGGGGGCCGAGAGACCCAGTACTTC. Its protein product is CASSLGGRETQYF.

The genes are TRBV2 and TRBJ2-7; D is unclear. This CDR3 comprises 12 residues. The germline V gene encodes CDR1 SNHLY and CDR2 FYNNEI. The ends were cut back, 7 bases at V and 4 bases at J, with 11 bases in the middle. CDR3 nucleotide sequence: TGTGCCAGCAAATTAGAGTTATACGAGCAGTACTTC. Amino acids: CASKLELYEQYF.

This clone was detected once. Other nucleotide sequences in the sample specify the same CDR3. This chain joins TRBV11-2 and TRBJ2-5, with TRBD1 matching 9 bases. J was trimmed by 5 bases and V by 3 bases; bases with no gene match: 4. The germline CDR1 and CDR2 sequences are SGHAT and FQNNGV. The CDR3 extends over 14 amino acids. CDR3 in DNA: TGTGCCAGCAGCTTGGGAACAGGGGGCGAGACCCAGTACTTC. Translation: CASSLGTGGETQYF.

The chain combines TRBV7-2 with TRBJ2-5, with 8 bases aligning to TRBD2. V was clipped by 4 bases and J by 2 bases; unmatched bases: 9. Per the germline V gene, CDR1 is SGHTA and CDR2 is FQGNSA. There are 16 residues in the CDR3. The CDR3, as DNA: TGTGCCAGCAGCTCGCAGGTAGCGGGACATCAAGAGACCCAGTACTTC. This encodes CASSSQVAGHQETQYF.

The genes are TRBV27 and TRBJ1-4; D unclear. Germline values: CDR1 MNHEY, CDR2 SMNVEV (reference sequence). V was trimmed by 7 bases and J by 7 bases, leaving 19 bases between them. The CDR3 extends over 15 amino acids. The CDR3 here is CASKRAATNLEKLFF. CDR3 nucleotides: TGTGCCAGCAAGAGGGCGGCTACCAACCTTGAAAAACTGTTTTTT.

This chain links TRBV7-8 with TRBJ1-5; D unclear. Germline loops: CDR1 SGHVS, CDR2 FQNEAQ. V shed 5 bases and J shed 6 bases, with 11 bases lying between them. The CDR3 spans 13 residues. CDR3 region: CASSPYSSQPQHF. CDR3 nucleotide sequence: TGTGCCAGCAGCCCTTACAGCTCTCAGCCCCAGCATTTT.

The DNA for the CDR3 is TGTGCCAGCTCACTTGGACCTCGGGGGGAGACCCAGTACTTC. Its translation is CASSLGPRGETQYF. V usage is TRBV18 and J usage is TRBJ2-5; a possible D gene is TRBD2 (6 bases). CDR1 KGHSH and CDR2 LQKENI come from the germline V gene. The CDR3 loop spans 14 amino acids. The ends were cut back, 4 bases at V and 5 bases at J, with 14 bases in the middle.

The rearrangement uses TRBV27 and TRBJ2-1, with TRBD2 identical over 9 bases. In germline, CDR1 is MNHEY, CDR2 SMNVEV (reference sequence). The ends lost 2 bases at V and 1 base at J; junction bases unmatched: 9. The CDR3 is 18 residues long. This CDR3 reads CASSLRASGMKSYNEQFF. The CDR3 coding sequence is TGTGCCAGCAGTTTAAGAGCTAGCGGGATGAAGTCCTACAATGAGCAGTTCTTC.

J is TRBJ2-3 and V is TRBV23-1; D not certain. TRBV23-1 is placed among ORFs of uncertain function. The CDR3 runs to 13 residues. V was shortened by 2 bases and J by 0 bases, with 3 bases between the two germline ends. CDR3 in DNA: TGCGCCAGCAGTCAACACAGCACAGATACGCAGTATTTT. This codes for CASSQHSTDTQYF.

In regard to this clone: The identical CDR3 is also encoded by other nucleotide sequences in the sample. The chain has TRBV5-1 and TRBJ2-3; 13 bases fit TRBD2. The V and J ends lost 0 bases and 4 bases, in that order; junction bases with no gene match: 2. Germline V gene sequence: CDR1 SGHRS, CDR2 YFSETQ. The CDR3 length is 16 residues. CDR3 DNA sequence: TGCGCCAGCAGCTTGGGACTAGCGGGAGGTGCAGATACGCAGTATTTT. Its protein product is CASSLGLAGGADTQYF.

The chain combines TRBV11-2 with TRBJ2-1; perhaps TRBD2 as D (6 bases). Trimming left V 2 bases short and J 0 bases short, with 14 bases between. CDR3 size: 17 residues. Per germline, CDR1 SGHAT and CDR2 FQNNGV. DNA of the CDR3: TGTGCCAGCAGCTTAATCCGATTCGGGAGCTCCTACAATGAGCAGTTCTTC. Amino acids: CASSLIRFGSSYNEQFF.

This chain uses TRBV5-1 with TRBJ2-7, with a tentative D call TRBD2 (5 bases). Germline V gene sequence: CDR1 SGHRS, CDR2 YFSETQ. Trimming left V 0 bases short and J 4 bases short, with 17 bases between. This CDR3 comprises 16 residues. The CDR3 DNA sequence: TGCGCCAGCAGCTTGGTCGGAGGAATGATCAGGTACGAGCAGTACTTC. Translated: CASSLVGGMIRYEQYF.

V and J are TRBV10-1 and TRBJ2-7, with TRBD1 matching over 7 bases. The CDR3 covers 15 residues. The V and J ends lost 4 bases and 0 bases, in that order; junction bases with no gene match: 6. Germline CDR1 and CDR2: WNHNN and SYGVQD (reference sequence). CDR3 in amino acids: CASSGDGTASYEQYF. CDR3 in DNA: TGCGCCAGCAGTGGGGACGGGACAGCCTCCTACGAGCAGTACTTC.

The chain combines TRBV5-1 with TRBJ2-7; possibly TRBD1 or TRBD2 for D (6 bases each). Trimming pared 4 bases from V and 2 bases from J, leaving 13 bases between. There are 14 residues in the CDR3. Per the germline V gene, CDR1 is SGHRS and CDR2 is YFSETQ. CDR3 loop: CASSKAGGTYEQYF. As DNA, the CDR3 is TGCGCCAGCAGCAAAGCCGGGGGCACCTACGAGCAGTACTTC.

The rearrangement joins TRBV7-9 to TRBJ2-3; D assignment may be TRBD1 or TRBD2 (5 bases each). V was clipped by 5 bases and J by 1 base, with 19 bases between them. Germline values: CDR1 SEHNR, CDR2 FQNEAQ (reference sequence). The CDR3 has 17 residues. The CDR3 bases are TGTGCCAGCAGCCAACAGGTATCAGGGAGCGGCACAGATACGCAGTATTTT. Translated, it gives CASSQQVSGSGTDTQYF. The full variable domain, with the rest looked up from reference TRBV7-9 and TRBJ2-3, is DTGVSQNPRHKITKRGQNVTFRCDPISEHNRLYWYRQTLGQGPEFLTYFQNEAQLEKSRLLSDRFSAERPKGSFSTLEIQRTEQGDSAMYLCASSQQVSGSGTDTQYFGPGTRLTVL.

The chain links TRBV5-6 to TRBJ1-2, with TRBD1 identical over 7 bases. Germline V gives CDR1 SGHDT, CDR2 YYEEEE. The ends lost 5 bases at V and 3 bases at J; junction bases unmatched: 4. The CDR3 is 13 amino acids. In DNA form, the CDR3 reads TGTGCCAGCAGGAATACAGGGGACTATGGCTACACCTTC. It encodes CASRNTGDYGYTF.

This clone has only one observation. The chain carries TRBV2 and TRBJ1-5; D ambiguous. V was cut by 4 bases and J by 3 bases, with 10 bases left in between. Germline V gene data show CDR1 as SNHLY and CDR2 as FYNNEI. The CDR3 length is 14 residues. The CDR3 nucleotides read TGTGCCAGCAGTGTCCAGAGCCCCAATCAGCCCCAGCATTTT. This codes for CASSVQSPNQPQHF.

V and J are TRBV18 and TRBJ2-7; possibly TRBD2 for D (7 bases). Germline V CDR1 and CDR2: KGHSH, LQKENI. V lost 6 bases and J 2 bases, leaving 17 bases between the germline ends. CDR3 size: 15 residues. This chain's CDR3 is CASSRGLAAPYEQYF. The CDR3 DNA is TGTGCCAGCTCGCGGGGGCTAGCGGCCCCCTACGAGCAGTACTTC.

This chain uses TRBV5-4 with TRBJ2-5; TRBD2 aligns across 14 bases. CDR1 SGHNT and CDR2 YYREEE come from the germline V gene (reference sequence). This CDR3 contains 18 residues. J gave up 4 bases and V 0 bases, and 8 bases lay outside the gene matches. As DNA, the CDR3 is TGTGCCAGCAGCTTGGCCGCGACTAGCGGGAGGGCCAGAGAGACCCAGTACTTC. The encoded protein is CASSLAATSGRARETQYF.

This rearrangement joins TRBV4-3 to TRBJ2-7; possibly TRBD2 for D (6 bases). In germline, CDR1 is LGHNA, CDR2 YSLEER. Between the trimmed V and J ends, which lost 3 bases and 4 bases, there was a span of 16 bases. The CDR3 consists of 15 residues. CDR3 loop: CASSHRGSGPYEQYF. In nucleotides, the CDR3 is TGCGCCAGCAGCCACCGGGGGTCGGGTCCATACGAGCAGTACTTC.

The chain joins TRBV6-5 to TRBJ2-1; D is unclear. Trimming removed 2 bases from V and 2 bases from J, with 13 bases in between. CDR3 length: 16 residues. The germline CDR1 and CDR2 sequences are MNHEY and SVGAGI. CDR3 bases: TGTGCCAGCAGTTACCTCCCTAGAGAGGCCTACAATGAGCAGTTCTTC. This gives the protein CASSYLPREAYNEQFF.

CDR3: CSGYLLAGGRPYEQYF. Here the CDR3 DNA reads TGTTCTGGTTATTTACTAGCGGGAGGGAGGCCCTACGAGCAGTACTTC. The rearrangement joins TRBV19 to TRBJ2-7, with 13 bases that match TRBD2. CDR3 length: 16 amino acids. Per the germline V gene, CDR1 is LNHDA and CDR2 is SQIVND (reference sequence).

The J gene is TRBJ2-7, the V gene TRBV5-1; maybe TRBD2 (5 bases). V lost 2 bases to trimming and J lost 0 bases, with 15 bases between them. Germline V CDR1 and CDR2: SGHRS, YFSETQ. The CDR3 loop spans 16 amino acids. This chain's CDR3 is CASSFGPAESSYEQYF. Written as DNA, the CDR3 is TGCGCCAGCAGCTTTGGGCCAGCGGAGAGCTCCTACGAGCAGTACTTC.

The genes are TRBV9 and TRBJ2-7; D not resolved. Germline assignment: CDR1 SGDLS and CDR2 YYNGEE. The CDR3 is 14 amino acids. V lost 2 bases, J lost 0 bases, and 9 bases lay in between. The CDR3 protein is CASSVTQFSYEQYF. DNA for the CDR3: TGTGCCAGCAGCGTTACACAGTTCTCCTACGAGCAGTACTTC.

The chain uses TRBV5-1 and TRBJ2-7; D tentatively fits TRBD1 or TRBD2 (5 bases each). Germline V gene sequence: CDR1 SGHRS, CDR2 YFSETQ. Deletions cut 4 bases from V and 7 bases from J, with 12 bases between. The CDR3 spans 12 residues. In nucleotides, the CDR3 is TGCGCCAGCAGCCCCCCAGGGAGTGAGCAGTACTTC. Translation: CASSPPGSEQYF.

This clone has only one observation. The rearrangement uses TRBV21-1 and TRBJ2-7; TRBD2 is the table's D call, not checked against the DNA. TRBV21-1 is an annotated pseudogene. This CDR3 is built from 15 residues. The CDR3 region is CASTARPSGRYEQYF. DNA of the CDR3: TGTGCCAGCACGGCGAGGCCTAGCGGGAGGTACGAGCAGTACTTC.

Details on this clone: Different DNA sequences within this sample yield the same CDR3. The CDR3 protein is CASSLGGSYEQYF. DNA of the CDR3: TGTGCCAGCAGTTTAGGAGGGTCCTACGAGCAGTACTTC. V and J are TRBV28 and TRBJ2-7; TRBD2 is a possible D gene (6 bases). CDR1 is MDHEN and CDR2 is SYDVKM in the germline V gene. The V gene lost 2 bases and the J gene lost 1 base, with 6 bases spanning the gap. The CDR3 spans 13 residues.